These 13 T cell receptor beta chains share one sample of origin, sequenced in a study of T-cell memory formation after mild COVID-19. TCRdb analysed the 5' RACE reads with MiXCR anew, one entry per CDR3 protein. Of a few hundred thousand distinct CDR3 sequences in the sample, 15% to 20% were seen once. The material sequenced was PBMCs or a T cell subset sorted from them (not recorded which). The receptors come from a man between 18 and 35 years old who had mild COVID-19 (a few samples of this study predate the infection). Cell type and time point are not known.

This clonotype turned up a few times. CDR3 region: CSVSQDNTEAFF. DNA of the CDR3: TGCAGTGTGTCACAGGATAACACTGAAGCTTTCTTT. The rearrangement links TRBV20-1 to TRBJ1-1; possibly TRBD1 for D (5 bases). Germline V gene lookup returns CDR1 DFQATT and CDR2 SNEGSKA (reference sequence). The CDR3 extends over 12 amino acids. Trimming cost V 7 bases and J 2 bases, with 11 bases left between them.

The gene calls are TRBV11-2 and TRBJ1-6, with 11 bases that match TRBD1. V gave up 5 bases and J gave up 4 bases; unmatched junction bases: 10. CDR1 and CDR2 (germline): SGHAT, FQNNGV. This CDR3 is built from 18 residues. In DNA form, the CDR3 reads TGTGCCAGCAGCGAGCTGGGCGGGACAGGGGGATATAATTCACCCCTCCACTTT. It encodes CASSELGGTGGYNSPLHF.

J is TRBJ1-5 and V is TRBV19; D call uncertain. The CDR3 totals 15 residues. V was pared by 10 bases and J by 1 base, with 17 bases between. Germline lookup yields CDR1 LNHDA and CDR2 SQIVND (reference sequence). CDR3 nucleotide sequence: TGTGCCACCGCCCGCGGGGAGTGGAGCAATCAGCCCCAGCATTTT. This translates into CATARGEWSNQPQHF.

Ten or more counts support this clonotype. This rearrangement joins TRBV4-3 to TRBJ2-3, with a weak D call TRBD2 (6 bases). From germline, CDR1 is LGHNA and CDR2 YSLEER. This CDR3 has 17 amino acids. The V and J ends lost 0 bases and 7 bases respectively, with 20 bases between them. The CDR3 loop reads CASSQDHSGELAYTQYF. The CDR3 DNA reads TGCGCCAGCAGCCAAGATCATAGCGGTGAACTCGCTTATACGCAGTATTTT.

This clonotype has a handful of counts. This chain uses TRBV13 with TRBJ2-7, with a possible D match to TRBD1 (5 bases). This CDR3 spans 17 amino acids. Germline V gives CDR1 PRHDT, CDR2 FYEKMQ (reference sequence). V lost 4 bases and J lost 0, with 19 bases in between. The DNA of the CDR3 is TGTGCCAGCAGCTCAACCTTGGACATACCGACCTCCTACGAGCAGTACTTC. Residues: CASSSTLDIPTSYEQYF. The whole variable domain, filled in from reference TRBV13 and TRBJ2-7, reads AAGVIQSPRHLIKEKRETATLKCYPIPRHDTVYWYQQGPGQDPQFLISFYEKMQSDKGSIPDRFSAQQFSDYHSELNMSSLELGDSALYFCASSSTLDIPTSYEQYFGPGTRLTVT.

This clonotype occurred many times. CDR3 DNA sequence: TGTGCCAGCAGCCAGCACCGCCTGGGTAATGAGCAGTTCTTC. It yields the protein CASSQHRLGNEQFF. The V gene is TRBV7-9, the J gene TRBJ2-1; D unresolved. Germline V CDR1 and CDR2: SEHNR, FQNEAQ (reference sequence). CDR3 length: 14 residues. Deletions cut 5 bases from V and 7 bases from J, with 15 bases between.

The chain couples TRBV3-1 to TRBJ1-2, with 7 bases identical to TRBD1. CDR3 length: 14 amino acids. After removal of 3 bases from V and 4 bases from J, the junction contained 5 bases not matched to a gene. Germline values: CDR1 LGHDT, CDR2 YNNKEL (reference sequence). The CDR3 is CASSQYRGSYGYTF. For the CDR3, the DNA is TGTGCCAGCAGCCAGTACAGGGGTTCCTATGGCTACACCTTC.

This clonotype was counted only a few times. V and J are TRBV29-1 and TRBJ2-4, with D tentatively TRBD2 (6 bases). Looked up from germline, CDR1 is SQVTM and CDR2 is ANQGSEA. This CDR3 is built from 13 residues. Trimming took 1 base from V and 8 from J, leaving 12 bases between them. CDR3 sequence (DNA): TGCAGCGTTGAAGTCGGATGGGGGGACATTCAGTACTTC. Protein sequence: CSVEVGWGDIQYF.

J is TRBJ1-5 and V is TRBV7-2; D is ambiguous. Germline V gene sequence: CDR1 SGHTA, CDR2 FQGNSA. Trimming removed 8 bases from V and 0 bases from J, with 8 bases in between. The CDR3 runs to 13 residues. In DNA form, the CDR3 reads TGTGCCAGCCAGGTCGGTAGCAATCAGCCCCAGCATTTT. Translation gives CASQVGSNQPQHF. The entire variable domain, with the rest obtained from reference TRBV7-2 and TRBJ1-5, is as follows: GAGVSQSPSNKVTEKGKDVELRCDPISGHTALYWYRQSLGQGLEFLIYFQGNSAPDKSGLPSDRFSAERTGGSVSTLTIQRTQQEDSAVYLCASQVGSNQPQHFGDGTRLSIL.

Only one count was recorded for this clonotype. The chain couples TRBV20-1 to TRBJ2-3; maybe TRBD2 (6 bases). Per germline, CDR1 DFQATT and CDR2 SNEGSKA (reference sequence). V shed 5 bases and J shed 4 bases, with 19 bases lying between them. This CDR3 has 15 residues. CDR3 DNA: TGCAGTGCTCAAAACCCGGGACTGGTACCAGATACGCAGTATTTT. It codes for CSAQNPGLVPDTQYF.

This clonotype was observed at least ten times. V usage is TRBV7-2 and J usage is TRBJ2-3; 7 bases match TRBD2. The CDR3 loop spans 17 amino acids. Germline CDR1 SGHTA, CDR2 FQGNSA. Germline trimming cut 1 base from V and 6 bases from J; bases unmatched to any gene: 13. DNA for the CDR3: TGTGCCAGCAGCTTAGTTTCCAGCGGGGCAGTCATCGATACGCAGTATTTT. It encodes CASSLVSSGAVIDTQYF. Variable domain in full (rest from reference TRBV7-2 and TRBJ2-3): GAGVSQSPSNKVTEKGKDVELRCDPISGHTALYWYRQSLGQGLEFLIYFQGNSAPDKSGLPSDRFSAERTGGSVSTLTIQRTQQEDSAVYLCASSLVSSGAVIDTQYFGPGTRLTVL.

This clonotype was seen ten or more times. The chain has TRBV7-3 and TRBJ1-2; TRBD1 might be the D (5 bases). The CDR3 covers 13 residues. Germline assignment: CDR1 SGHTA and CDR2 FQGTGA. Trimming stripped 4 bases from V and 2 bases from J, with 8 bases between. CDR3 in amino acids: CASSYDRNYGYTF. CDR3 coding DNA: TGTGCCAGCAGCTATGACAGAAACTATGGCTACACCTTC.

This clonotype has just a few counts. The chain's CDR3 is CASQAGPTNTEAFF. The CDR3 DNA is TGCGCCAGCCAGGCAGGGCCTACGAACACTGAAGCTTTCTTT. The rearrangement links TRBV5-1 to TRBJ1-1; weak D call: TRBD1 (5 bases). The CDR3 sequence is 14 residues long. In germline, CDR1 is SGHRS, CDR2 YFSETQ. V was clipped by 7 bases and J by 1 base, with 14 bases between them.